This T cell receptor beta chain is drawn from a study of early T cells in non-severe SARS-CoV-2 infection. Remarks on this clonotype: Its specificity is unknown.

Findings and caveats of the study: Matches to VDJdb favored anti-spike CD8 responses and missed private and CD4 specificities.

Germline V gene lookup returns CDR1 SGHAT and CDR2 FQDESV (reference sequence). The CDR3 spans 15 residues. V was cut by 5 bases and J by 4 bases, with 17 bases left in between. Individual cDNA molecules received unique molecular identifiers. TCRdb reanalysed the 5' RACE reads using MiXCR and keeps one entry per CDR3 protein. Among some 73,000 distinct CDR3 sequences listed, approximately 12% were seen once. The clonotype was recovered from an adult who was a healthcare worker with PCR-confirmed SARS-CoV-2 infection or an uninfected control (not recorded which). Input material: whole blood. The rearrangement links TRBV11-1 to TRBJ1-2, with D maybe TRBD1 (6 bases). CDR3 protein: CASSPSGGQGYGYTF. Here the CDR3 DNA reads TGTGCCAGCAGCCCTAGCGGGGGGCAGGGCTATGGCTACACCTTC.